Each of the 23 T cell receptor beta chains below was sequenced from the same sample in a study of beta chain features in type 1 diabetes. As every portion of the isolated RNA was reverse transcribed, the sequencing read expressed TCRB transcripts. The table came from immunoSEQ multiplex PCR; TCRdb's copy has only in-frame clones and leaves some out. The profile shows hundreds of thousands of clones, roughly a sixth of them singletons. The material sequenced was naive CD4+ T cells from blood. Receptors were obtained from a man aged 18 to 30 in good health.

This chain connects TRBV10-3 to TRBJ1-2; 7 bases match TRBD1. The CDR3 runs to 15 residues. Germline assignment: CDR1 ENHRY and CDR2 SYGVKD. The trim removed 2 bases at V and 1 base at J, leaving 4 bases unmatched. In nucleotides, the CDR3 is TGTGCCATCAGTGAGCAGGGACAGATTAACTATGGCTACACCTTC. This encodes CAISEQGQINYGYTF.

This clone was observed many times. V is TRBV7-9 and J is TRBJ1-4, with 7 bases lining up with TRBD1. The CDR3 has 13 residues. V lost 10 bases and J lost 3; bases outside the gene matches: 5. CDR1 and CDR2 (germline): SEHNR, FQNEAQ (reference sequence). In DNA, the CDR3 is TGTGCCACCCCGACAGGGCCTAATGAAAAACTGTTTTTT. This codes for CATPTGPNEKLFF. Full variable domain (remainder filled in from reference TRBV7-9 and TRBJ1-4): DTGVSQNPRHKITKRGQNVTFRCDPISEHNRLYWYRQTLGQGPEFLTYFQNEAQLEKSRLLSDRFSAERPKGSFSTLEIQRTEQGDSAMYLCATPTGPNEKLFFGSGTQLSVL.

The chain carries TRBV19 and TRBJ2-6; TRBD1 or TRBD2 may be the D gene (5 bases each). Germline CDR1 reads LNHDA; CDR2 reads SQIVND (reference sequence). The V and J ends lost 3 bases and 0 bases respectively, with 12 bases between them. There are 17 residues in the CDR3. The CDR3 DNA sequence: TGTGCCAGTAGTATTGGGGACGGTCGCTCTGGGGCCAACGTCCTGACTTTC. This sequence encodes CASSIGDGRSGANVLTF.

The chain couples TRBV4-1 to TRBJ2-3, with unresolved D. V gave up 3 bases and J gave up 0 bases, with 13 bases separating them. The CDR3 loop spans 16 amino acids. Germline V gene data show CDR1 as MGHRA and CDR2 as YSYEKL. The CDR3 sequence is CASSQPGKTSTDTQYF. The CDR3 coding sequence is TGCGCCAGCAGCCAGCCCGGAAAGACTAGCACAGATACGCAGTATTTT.

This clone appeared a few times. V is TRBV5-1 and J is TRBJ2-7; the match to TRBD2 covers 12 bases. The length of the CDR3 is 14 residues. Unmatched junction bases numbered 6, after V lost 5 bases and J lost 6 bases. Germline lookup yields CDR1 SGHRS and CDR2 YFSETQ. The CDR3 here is CASSSTSGSTEQYF. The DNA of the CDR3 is TGCGCCAGCAGTTCGACTAGCGGGAGTACCGAGCAGTACTTC.

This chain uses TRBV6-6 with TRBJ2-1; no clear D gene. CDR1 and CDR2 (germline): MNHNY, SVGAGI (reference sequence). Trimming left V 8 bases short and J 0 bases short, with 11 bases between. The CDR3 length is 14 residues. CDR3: CASGSLSSYNEQFF. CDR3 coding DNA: TGTGCCAGCGGTAGTCTTAGCTCCTACAATGAGCAGTTCTTC.

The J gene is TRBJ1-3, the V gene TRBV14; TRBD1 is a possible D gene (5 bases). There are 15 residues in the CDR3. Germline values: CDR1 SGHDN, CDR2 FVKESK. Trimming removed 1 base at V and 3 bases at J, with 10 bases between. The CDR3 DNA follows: TGTGCCAGCAGCCAAGCAAAGGGGAGTGGAAACACCATATATTTT. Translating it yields CASSQAKGSGNTIYF.

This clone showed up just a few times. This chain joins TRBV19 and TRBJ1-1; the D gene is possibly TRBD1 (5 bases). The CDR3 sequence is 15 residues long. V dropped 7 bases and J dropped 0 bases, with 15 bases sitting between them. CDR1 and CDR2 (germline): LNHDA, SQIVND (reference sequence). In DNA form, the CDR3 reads TGTGCCAGTACCATCACCGGGACGGTGAACACTGAAGCTTTCTTT. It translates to CASTITGTVNTEAFF. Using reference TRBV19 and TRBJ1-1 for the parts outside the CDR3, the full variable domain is DGGITQSPKYLFRKEGQNVTLSCEQNLNHDAMYWYRQDPGQGLRLIYYSQIVNDFQKGDIAEGYSVSREKKESFPLTVTSAQKNPTAFYLCASTITGTVNTEAFFGQGTRLTVV.

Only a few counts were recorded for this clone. The CDR3 region is CASSSGISRSGNTIYF. DNA of the CDR3: TGCGCCAGCAGCTCGGGTATTTCTCGCTCTGGAAACACCATATATTTT. The chain is built from TRBV5-1 and TRBJ1-3, with unresolved D. The CDR3 extends over 16 amino acids. V was shortened by 3 bases and J by 0 bases, with 13 bases between the two germline ends. Germline CDR1 and CDR2: SGHRS and YFSETQ.

CDR3 sequence reads: CASSIESRPNYGYTF. The CDR3 DNA reads TGTGCCAGCAGTATAGAGAGTAGACCTAACTATGGCTACACCTTC. This chain uses TRBV27 with TRBJ1-2; D unclear. Per germline, CDR1 MNHEY and CDR2 SMNVEV (reference sequence). CDR3 size: 15 residues. The V and J ends lost 5 bases and 0 bases respectively, with 13 bases between them.

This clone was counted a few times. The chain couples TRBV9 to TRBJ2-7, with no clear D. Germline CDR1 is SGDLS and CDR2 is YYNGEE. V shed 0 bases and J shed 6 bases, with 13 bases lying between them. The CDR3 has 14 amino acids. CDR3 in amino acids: CASSVAGRPTEQYF. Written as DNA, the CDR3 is TGTGCCAGCAGCGTAGCAGGTCGGCCCACCGAGCAGTACTTC.

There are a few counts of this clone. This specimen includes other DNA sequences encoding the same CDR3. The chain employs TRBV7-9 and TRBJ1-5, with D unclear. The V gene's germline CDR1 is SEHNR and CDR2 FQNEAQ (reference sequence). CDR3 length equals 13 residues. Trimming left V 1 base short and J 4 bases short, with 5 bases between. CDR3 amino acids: CASSLESNQPQHF. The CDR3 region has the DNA TGTGCCAGCAGCTTAGAATCAAATCAGCCCCAGCATTTT. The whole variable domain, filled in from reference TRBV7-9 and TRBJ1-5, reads DTGVSQNPRHKITKRGQNVTFRCDPISEHNRLYWYRQTLGQGPEFLTYFQNEAQLEKSRLLSDRFSAERPKGSFSTLEIQRTEQGDSAMYLCASSLESNQPQHFGDGTRLSIL.

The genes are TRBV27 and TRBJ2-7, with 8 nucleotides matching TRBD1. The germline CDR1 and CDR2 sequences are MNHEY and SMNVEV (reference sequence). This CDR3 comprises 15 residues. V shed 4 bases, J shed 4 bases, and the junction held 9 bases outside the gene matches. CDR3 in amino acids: CASSSPGQAEYEQYF. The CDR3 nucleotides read TGTGCCAGCAGTTCACCGGGACAGGCTGAATACGAGCAGTACTTC.

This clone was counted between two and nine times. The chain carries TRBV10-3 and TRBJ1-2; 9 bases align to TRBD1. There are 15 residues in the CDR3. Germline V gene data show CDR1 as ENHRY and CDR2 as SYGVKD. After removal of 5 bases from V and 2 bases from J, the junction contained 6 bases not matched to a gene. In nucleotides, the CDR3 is TGTGCCATCAGTTTTGGACAGGGGATGAACTATGGCTACACCTTC. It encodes CAISFGQGMNYGYTF.

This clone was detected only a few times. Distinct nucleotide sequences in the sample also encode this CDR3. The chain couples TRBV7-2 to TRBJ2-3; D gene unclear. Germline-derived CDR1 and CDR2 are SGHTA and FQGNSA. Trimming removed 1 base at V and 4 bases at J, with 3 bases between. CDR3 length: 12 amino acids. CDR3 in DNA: TGTGCCAGCAGCTTAGTTCCAGATACGCAGTATTTT. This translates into CASSLVPDTQYF.

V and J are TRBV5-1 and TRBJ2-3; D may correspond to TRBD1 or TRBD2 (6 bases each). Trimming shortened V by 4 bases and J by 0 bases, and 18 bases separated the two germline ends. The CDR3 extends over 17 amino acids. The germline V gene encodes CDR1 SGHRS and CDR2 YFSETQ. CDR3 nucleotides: TGCGCCAGCAGCCAGATCCTCGGGGGCGTTAGCACAGATACGCAGTATTTT. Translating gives CASSQILGGVSTDTQYF.

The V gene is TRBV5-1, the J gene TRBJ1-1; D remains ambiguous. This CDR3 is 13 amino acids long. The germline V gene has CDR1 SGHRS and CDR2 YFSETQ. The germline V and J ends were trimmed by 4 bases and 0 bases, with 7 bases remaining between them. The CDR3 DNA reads TGCGCCAGCAGCGAGGGCCTGAACACTGAAGCTTTCTTT. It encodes CASSEGLNTEAFF.

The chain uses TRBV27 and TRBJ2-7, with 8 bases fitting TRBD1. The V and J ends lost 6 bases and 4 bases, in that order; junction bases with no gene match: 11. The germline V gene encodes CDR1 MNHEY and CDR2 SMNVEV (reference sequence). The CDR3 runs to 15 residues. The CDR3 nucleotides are TGTGCCAGCAGCAAATCGTGGCAGGGGGCTTACGAGCAGTACTTC. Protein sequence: CASSKSWQGAYEQYF.

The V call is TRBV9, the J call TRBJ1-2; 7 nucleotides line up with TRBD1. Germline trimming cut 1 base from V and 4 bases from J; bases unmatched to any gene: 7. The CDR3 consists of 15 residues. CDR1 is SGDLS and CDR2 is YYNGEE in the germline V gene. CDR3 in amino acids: CASSVKGTGAYGYTF. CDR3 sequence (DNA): TGTGCCAGCAGCGTAAAGGGCACAGGGGCCTATGGCTACACCTTC.

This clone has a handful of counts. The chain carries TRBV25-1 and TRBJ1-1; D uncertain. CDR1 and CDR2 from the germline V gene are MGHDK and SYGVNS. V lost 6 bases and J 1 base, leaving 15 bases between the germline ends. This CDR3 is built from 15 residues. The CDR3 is CASRGTSVANTEAFF. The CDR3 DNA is TGTGCCAGCAGAGGAACGAGCGTGGCGAACACTGAAGCTTTCTTT. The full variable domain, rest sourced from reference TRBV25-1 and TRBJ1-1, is EADIYQTPRYLVIGTGKKITLECSQTMGHDKMYWYQQDPGMELHLIHYSYGVNSTEKGDLSSESTVSRIRTEHFPLTLESARPSHTSQYLCASRGTSVANTEAFFGQGTRLTVV.

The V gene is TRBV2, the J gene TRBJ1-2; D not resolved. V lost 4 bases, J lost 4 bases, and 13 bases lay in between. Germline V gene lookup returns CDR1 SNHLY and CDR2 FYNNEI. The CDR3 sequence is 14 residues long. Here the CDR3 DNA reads TGTGCCAGCAGTGGCCCGAAGGGAGGCTATGGCTACACCTTC. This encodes CASSGPKGGYGYTF.

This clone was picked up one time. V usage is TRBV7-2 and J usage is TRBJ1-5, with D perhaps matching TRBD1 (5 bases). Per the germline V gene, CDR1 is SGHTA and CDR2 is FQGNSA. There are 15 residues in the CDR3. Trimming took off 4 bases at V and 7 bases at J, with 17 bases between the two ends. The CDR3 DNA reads TGTGCCAGCAGCTGGAGAGGGACCGTCGGGCAGCCCCAGCATTTT. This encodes CASSWRGTVGQPQHF.

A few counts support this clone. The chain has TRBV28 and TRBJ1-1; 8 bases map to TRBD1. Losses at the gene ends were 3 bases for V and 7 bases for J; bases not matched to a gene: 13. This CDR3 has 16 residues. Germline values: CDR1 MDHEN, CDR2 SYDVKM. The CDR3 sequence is CASSLGPGGGRLEAFF. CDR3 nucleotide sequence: TGTGCCAGCAGTTTGGGGCCAGGGGGCGGGAGGCTTGAAGCTTTCTTT.